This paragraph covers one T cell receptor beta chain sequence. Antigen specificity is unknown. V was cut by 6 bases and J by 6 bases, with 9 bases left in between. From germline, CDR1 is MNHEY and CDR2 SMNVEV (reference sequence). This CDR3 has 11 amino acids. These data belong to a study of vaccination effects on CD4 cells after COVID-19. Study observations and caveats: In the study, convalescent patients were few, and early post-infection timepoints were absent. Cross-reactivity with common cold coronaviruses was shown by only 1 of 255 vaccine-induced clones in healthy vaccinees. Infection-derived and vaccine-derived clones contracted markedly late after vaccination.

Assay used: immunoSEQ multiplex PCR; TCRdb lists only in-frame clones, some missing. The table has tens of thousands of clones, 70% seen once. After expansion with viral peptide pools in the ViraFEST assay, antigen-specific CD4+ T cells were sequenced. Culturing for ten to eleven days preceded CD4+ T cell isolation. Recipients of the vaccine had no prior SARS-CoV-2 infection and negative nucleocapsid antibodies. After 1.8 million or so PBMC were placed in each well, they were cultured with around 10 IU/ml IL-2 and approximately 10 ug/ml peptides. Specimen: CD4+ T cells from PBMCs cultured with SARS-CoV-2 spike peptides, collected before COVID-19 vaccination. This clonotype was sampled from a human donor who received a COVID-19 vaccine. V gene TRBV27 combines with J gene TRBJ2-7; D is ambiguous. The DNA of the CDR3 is TGTGCCAGCAGGGTCCGGTTCGAGCAGTACTTC. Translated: CASRVRFEQYF.